This TCR beta chain originates from a study of OX40 agonist ivuxolimab in advanced cancers. Whole-study results and caveats: Expanded clones tended on average to be more numerous among CD8+ T cells than CD4+. The authors did not determine the antigen specificity of the expanded peripheral T cells.

Using immunoSEQ multiplex PCR, the repertoire was profiled, and TCRdb retains in-frame clones only, with some absent. This table holds 30,000 to 45,000 clones, almost 85% found once. Blood samples were obtained at baseline, cycle 4 day 1, and cycle 7 day 1. Trimming stripped 7 bases from V and 3 bases from J, with 10 bases between. The CDR3 consists of 12 residues. CDR1 SNHLY and CDR2 FYNNEI come from the germline V gene. Worth noting for this clone: Its antigen remains unknown.

The material was CD4+ or CD8+ T cells sorted from blood, obtained in a trial of the OX40 agonist ivuxolimab. The TCR originated in an adult with an advanced solid tumor such as melanoma, head and neck, liver or kidney cancer. The chain carries TRBV2 and TRBJ2-7; D is undetermined. This chain's CDR3 is CASILSGYEQYF. The CDR3 DNA follows: TGTGCCAGCATTCTCTCGGGCTACGAGCAGTACTTC.